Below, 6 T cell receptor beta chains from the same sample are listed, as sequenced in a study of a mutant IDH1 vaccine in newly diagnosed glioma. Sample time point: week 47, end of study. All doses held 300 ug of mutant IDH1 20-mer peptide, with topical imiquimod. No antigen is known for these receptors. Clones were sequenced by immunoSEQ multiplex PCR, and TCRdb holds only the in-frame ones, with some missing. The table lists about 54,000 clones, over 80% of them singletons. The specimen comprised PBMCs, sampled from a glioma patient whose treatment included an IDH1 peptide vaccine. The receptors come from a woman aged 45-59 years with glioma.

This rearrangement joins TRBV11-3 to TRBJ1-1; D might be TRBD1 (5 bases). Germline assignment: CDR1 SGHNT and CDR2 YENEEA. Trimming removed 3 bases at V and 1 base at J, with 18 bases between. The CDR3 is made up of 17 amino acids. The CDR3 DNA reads TGTGCCAGCAGCTTCCCCCTCGGGGGGGACTGGAACACTGAAGCTTTCTTT. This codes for CASSFPLGGDWNTEAFF.

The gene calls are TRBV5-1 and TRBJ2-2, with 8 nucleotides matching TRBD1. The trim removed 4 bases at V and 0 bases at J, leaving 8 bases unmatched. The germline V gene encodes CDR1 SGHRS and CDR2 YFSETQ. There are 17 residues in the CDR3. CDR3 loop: CASSPHGQGANTGELFF. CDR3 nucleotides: TGCGCCAGCAGCCCCCATGGACAGGGCGCGAACACCGGGGAGCTGTTTTTT.

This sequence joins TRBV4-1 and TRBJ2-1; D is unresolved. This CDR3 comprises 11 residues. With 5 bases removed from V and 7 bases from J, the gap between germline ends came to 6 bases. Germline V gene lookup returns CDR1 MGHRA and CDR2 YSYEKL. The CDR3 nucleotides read TGCGCCAGCAGCGAAACAAATGAGCAGTTCTTC. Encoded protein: CASSETNEQFF.

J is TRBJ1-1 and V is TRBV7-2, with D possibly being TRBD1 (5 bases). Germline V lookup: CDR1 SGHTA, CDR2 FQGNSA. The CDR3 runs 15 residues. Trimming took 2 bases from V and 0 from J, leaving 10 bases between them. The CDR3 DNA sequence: TGTGCCAGCAGCTTAAGGGGCGGTGTGAACACTGAAGCTTTCTTT. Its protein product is CASSLRGGVNTEAFF.

As DNA, the CDR3 is TGTGCCAGCAGCCCCCACGCCTCCGAGCAGTACTTC. Residues: CASSPHASEQYF. This sequence joins TRBV11-2 and TRBJ2-7; D not certain. Looked up from germline, CDR1 is SGHAT and CDR2 is FQNNGV. This CDR3 has 12 residues. V was clipped by 5 bases and J by 6 bases, with 11 bases between them. Looking up the rest from reference TRBV11-2 and TRBJ2-7 gives the full variable domain: EAGVAQSPRYKIIEKRQSVAFWCNPISGHATLYWYQQILGQGPKLLIQFQNNGVVDDSQLPKDRFSAERLKGVDSTLKIQPAKLEDSAVYLCASSPHASEQYFGPGTRLTVT.

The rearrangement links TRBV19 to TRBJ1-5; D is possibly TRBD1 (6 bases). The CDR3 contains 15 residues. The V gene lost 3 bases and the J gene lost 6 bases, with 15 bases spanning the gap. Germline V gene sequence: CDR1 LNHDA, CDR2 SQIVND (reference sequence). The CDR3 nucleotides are TGTGCCAGTAGTATCGGGGGGGCGAGTAGTCAGCCCCAGCATTTT. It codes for CASSIGGASSQPQHF.